The 25 T cell receptor beta chains below come from one sample, sequenced in a study of T cell clones after liver transplantation (dated by TCRdb to the late 2010s). The library was produced with the immunoSEQ multiplex PCR assay. TCRdb carries this immuneACCESS record with in-frame sequences only. Its versions omit some clonotypes, under half of them owing to an unresolved V gene in the studies checked, with the rest unexplained. The sample profile shows about 120,000 clones; 90% of them were found once. The ten largest clones take up 0.83% of the sample. The sequencing here drew on CD4+ T cells from blood, taken 12 months after liver transplant. These receptor sequences come from a human patient who received a liver transplant. Some T cells may derive from the graft donor when a transplant has been performed.

The chain is built from TRBV5-1 and TRBJ2-5, with TRBD2 as a possible D gene (5 bases). Trimming removed 2 bases at V and 7 bases at J, with 12 bases between. Germline V CDR1 and CDR2: SGHRS, YFSETQ. The CDR3 loop spans 13 amino acids. CDR3 DNA: TGCGCCAGCAGCTTCGACTCTGGAGGGACCCAGTACTTC. It codes for CASSFDSGGTQYF.

The V and J genes are TRBV6-5 and TRBJ2-4; 8 nucleotides agree with TRBD1. V lost 5 bases to trimming and J lost 16 bases; unmatched junction nucleotides: 7. This CDR3 has 11 residues. Germline lookup yields CDR1 MNHEY and CDR2 SVGAGI. In DNA, the CDR3 is TGTGCCAGCAGTGCAGGGGGCTACGATTACTTC. Its protein is CASSAGGYDYF.

The chain combines TRBV5-1 with TRBJ2-2; D is perhaps TRBD1 (6 bases). Germline V gene sequence: CDR1 SGHRS, CDR2 YFSETQ. This CDR3 region has 16 residues. V lost 0 bases and J lost 4, with 13 bases in between. This CDR3 is CASSLGAGVRTGELFF. Here the CDR3 DNA reads TGCGCCAGCAGCTTGGGCGCAGGGGTCCGCACCGGGGAGCTGTTTTTT.

The rearrangement uses TRBV28 and TRBJ1-1, with a weak D call TRBD1 (6 bases). Germline CDR1 MDHEN, CDR2 SYDVKM. With 5 bases removed from V and 3 bases from J, the gap between germline ends came to 16 bases. The CDR3 runs 15 residues. The CDR3 DNA sequence: TGTGCCAGCAGTCGGCCGGACAGATTCGACACTGAAGCTTTCTTT. As protein: CASSRPDRFDTEAFF.

This clone was recorded once. This chain links TRBV4-1 with TRBJ1-2; 7 bases align to TRBD1. The CDR3 contains 17 residues. Losses at the gene ends were 5 bases for V and 4 bases for J; bases not matched to a gene: 16. Looked up from germline, CDR1 is MGHRA and CDR2 is YSYEKL. CDR3 nucleotide sequence: TGCGCCAGCAGCTCCTCTGGACAGGACCTGGCCCGCTATGGCTACACCTTC. Translated: CASSSSGQDLARYGYTF.

V gene TRBV4-3 combines with J gene TRBJ2-3; weak D call: TRBD1 (6 bases). Germline CDR1 reads LGHNA; CDR2 reads YSLEER. V lost 0 bases and J lost 3, with 13 bases in between. The CDR3 sequence is 16 residues long. Written as DNA, the CDR3 is TGCGCCAGCAGCCAAGATGCAGGGGAGTATACAGATACGCAGTATTTT. It encodes CASSQDAGEYTDTQYF.

CDR3 protein: CASISDRGKGNEQFF. Written as DNA, the CDR3 is TGTGCCAGCATCTCCGACAGGGGTAAGGGCAATGAGCAGTTCTTC. The gene calls are TRBV28 and TRBJ2-1, with TRBD1 matching over 8 bases. J gave up 6 bases and V 7 bases, and 11 bases lay outside the gene matches. The germline CDR1 and CDR2 sequences are MDHEN and SYDVKM. This CDR3 has 15 residues.

The V call is TRBV6-5, the J call TRBJ2-1; D is perhaps TRBD1 or TRBD2 (5 bases each). From germline, CDR1 is MNHEY and CDR2 SVGAGI. V was pared by 5 bases and J by 9 bases, with 17 bases between. This CDR3 has 14 amino acids. CDR3 DNA: TGTGCCAGCAGTCGGGGACCCGAGGGTAGTGAGCAGTTCTTC. As protein: CASSRGPEGSEQFF.

The chain joins TRBV9 to TRBJ2-7, with 9 nucleotides matching TRBD1. CDR1 is SGDLS and CDR2 is YYNGEE in the germline V gene. The CDR3 spans 16 residues. With V trimmed by 4 bases and J by 2 bases, 10 bases remained unmatched. The CDR3 sequence: CASSSRPGQGTYEQYF. The DNA for the CDR3 is TGTGCCAGCAGCTCTAGACCGGGACAGGGAACCTACGAGCAGTACTTC.

This sequence joins TRBV4-2 and TRBJ2-7, with 8 bases aligning to TRBD2. J gave up 3 bases and V 4 bases, and 5 bases lay outside the gene matches. CDR1 is LGHNA and CDR2 is YNFKEQ in the germline V gene. This CDR3 comprises 14 residues. The CDR3 loop is CASSPGLAYYEQYF. DNA of the CDR3: TGTGCCAGCAGCCCCGGACTAGCATACTACGAGCAGTACTTC.

V is TRBV6-5 and J is TRBJ1-1; 8 bases map to TRBD1. CDR1 MNHEY and CDR2 SVGAGI come from the germline V gene. CDR3 size: 13 residues. With V trimmed by 7 bases and J by 3 bases, 4 bases remained unmatched. CDR3 amino acids: CASIPRGHTEAFF. CDR3 DNA: TGTGCCAGCATCCCCAGGGGGCACACTGAAGCTTTCTTT.

The chain combines TRBV10-3 with TRBJ1-5; TRBD1 might be the D (5 bases). V lost 4 bases, J lost 6 bases, and 13 bases lay in between. In germline, CDR1 is ENHRY, CDR2 SYGVKD. The CDR3 length is 14 residues. The CDR3 region is CAISVSGGAQPQHF. As DNA, the CDR3 is TGTGCCATCAGTGTTTCGGGAGGGGCTCAGCCCCAGCATTTT.

The chain links TRBV2 to TRBJ2-5; perhaps D is TRBD1 or TRBD2 (6 bases each). The CDR3 sequence is 15 residues long. Germline V gene sequence: CDR1 SNHLY, CDR2 FYNNEI. V lost 4 bases to trimming and J lost 2 bases, with 14 bases between them. CDR3 DNA sequence: TGTGCCAGCAGTGGAAACAAGGGGGGACAAGAGACCCAGTACTTC. As protein: CASSGNKGGQETQYF.

This clone showed up just once. The rearrangement uses TRBV28 and TRBJ2-7, with TRBD2 matching 13 bases. The junction had 7 bases not matched to a gene; V was cut back by 5 bases and J by 6 bases. The CDR3 is 15 residues long. Germline-derived CDR1 and CDR2 are MDHEN and SYDVKM. CDR3 nucleotide sequence: TGTGCCAGCAGTCAAACTAGCGGGAGGGCCGGCGAGCAGTACTTC. Translated, it gives CASSQTSGRAGEQYF.

The chain recombines TRBV7-9 with TRBJ1-2; D perhaps matches TRBD1 (5 bases). Germline-derived CDR1 and CDR2 are SEHNR and FQNEAQ (reference sequence). This CDR3 comprises 16 residues. The V gene lost 5 bases and the J gene lost 6 bases, with 22 bases spanning the gap. In DNA form, the CDR3 reads TGTGCCAGCAGCACCGCCCGGGGGTGGGGGTCGGATGGCTACACCTTC. This codes for CASSTARGWGSDGYTF. Full variable domain (outside the CDR3, taken from reference TRBV7-9 and TRBJ1-2): DTGVSQNPRHKITKRGQNVTFRCDPISEHNRLYWYRQTLGQGPEFLTYFQNEAQLEKSRLLSDRFSAERPKGSFSTLEIQRTEQGDSAMYLCASSTARGWGSDGYTFGSGTRLTVV.

This clone was seen a few times. This chain joins TRBV28 and TRBJ2-1; 7 bases fit TRBD2. The CDR3 covers 14 residues. Germline values: CDR1 MDHEN, CDR2 SYDVKM. The V gene end was trimmed by 7 bases and the J gene end by 7 bases; junction bases not matched to a gene: 10. The DNA of the CDR3 is TGTGCCAGCAACCCGGCGGGAGCTGTGAATGAGCAGTTCTTC. It specifies CASNPAGAVNEQFF. The entire variable domain, with the rest obtained from reference TRBV28 and TRBJ2-1, is as follows: DVKVTQSSRYLVKRTGEKVFLECVQDMDHENMFWYRQDPGLGLRLIYFSYDVKMKEKGDIPEGYSVSREKKERFSLILESASTNQTSMYLCASNPAGAVNEQFFGPGTRLTVL.

V usage is TRBV6-5 and J usage is TRBJ2-7, with D possibly being TRBD2 (6 bases). Trimming shortened V by 6 bases and J by 4 bases, and 19 bases separated the two germline ends. Per the germline V gene, CDR1 is MNHEY and CDR2 is SVGAGI. The CDR3 covers 15 residues. The CDR3 bases are TGTGCCAGCAGAAAACCTAGGGACTCCCTTTACGAGCAGTACTTC. Translation gives CASRKPRDSLYEQYF.

This clone has a single count. The chain recombines TRBV6-5 with TRBJ2-7; D may match TRBD1 or TRBD2 (6 bases each). Germline V gene lookup returns CDR1 MNHEY and CDR2 SVGAGI. The CDR3 contains 14 residues. Deletions cut 2 bases from V and 3 bases from J, with 11 bases between. The CDR3 nucleotides read TGTGCCAGCAGTTACGGAGGGGGTAGCTACGAGCAGTACTTC. Its protein is CASSYGGGSYEQYF.

The genes are TRBV19 and TRBJ2-5; perhaps TRBD2 as D (6 bases). This CDR3 has 14 amino acids. Trimming pared 5 bases from V and 1 base from J, leaving 11 bases between. Germline V gene sequence: CDR1 LNHDA, CDR2 SQIVND (reference sequence). The CDR3 DNA reads as TGTGCCAGTAGTCCCCGGGACTCCCAAGAGACCCAGTACTTC. Its translation: CASSPRDSQETQYF.

In its sample, this clone was seen once. V usage is TRBV11-2 and J usage is TRBJ2-7; D is ambiguous. V was clipped by 6 bases and J by 2 bases, with 17 bases between them. Germline lookup yields CDR1 SGHAT and CDR2 FQNNGV. This CDR3 has 15 amino acids. The chain's CDR3 is CASSHPGFETYEQYF. The CDR3 DNA sequence: TGTGCCAGCAGTCACCCGGGCTTCGAAACCTACGAGCAGTACTTC.

This clone was counted a single time. The chain links TRBV19 to TRBJ1-2; TRBD1 agrees at 11 bases. The length of the CDR3 is 16 residues. The ends lost 6 bases at V and 8 bases at J; junction bases unmatched: 14. Germline assignment: CDR1 LNHDA and CDR2 SQIVND (reference sequence). The CDR3 region is CASRGRDRGIIDGYTF. The CDR3 DNA sequence: TGTGCCAGTAGGGGCCGGGACAGGGGGATAATAGACGGCTACACCTTC.

V is TRBV5-1 and J is TRBJ2-3; the D gene is possibly TRBD1 (6 bases). The V end lost 3 bases, the J end lost 0 bases, and 14 bases lay between the germline ends. This CDR3 has 16 residues. CDR1 and CDR2 (germline): SGHRS, YFSETQ. DNA for the CDR3: TGCGCCAGCAGCTCCGGGACGGACAGAAGCACAGATACGCAGTATTTT. Amino acid sequence: CASSSGTDRSTDTQYF.

This chain links TRBV9 with TRBJ2-3, with TRBD1 matching 9 bases. CDR1 is SGDLS and CDR2 is YYNGEE in the germline V gene. The ends lost 3 bases at V and 2 bases at J; junction bases unmatched: 10. The CDR3 runs to 17 residues. CDR3 in amino acids: CASSAPPDRGFTDTQYF. In nucleotides, the CDR3 is TGTGCCAGCAGCGCCCCACCGGACAGGGGATTCACAGATACGCAGTATTTT.

The chain joins TRBV29-1 to TRBJ2-7, with 7 bases identical to TRBD1. Germline assignment: CDR1 SQVTM and CDR2 ANQGSEA. V trimming: 6 bases; J trimming: 1 base; junction bases outside the gene matches: 3. The CDR3 contains 12 residues. CDR3 loop: CSVRQGSYEQYF. The CDR3 DNA reads as TGCAGCGTCAGACAGGGTTCCTACGAGCAGTACTTC.

A word on this clone: Other DNA sequences in the sample encode the same CDR3. The chain recombines TRBV7-3 with TRBJ2-3, with D hard to call. V was trimmed by 0 bases and J by 0 bases, leaving 7 bases between them. The CDR3 consists of 15 residues. CDR1 and CDR2 from the germline V gene are SGHTA and FQGTGA. CDR3 sequence: CASSLTPSSTDTQYF. The CDR3 DNA sequence: TGTGCCAGCAGCTTAACCCCATCTAGCACAGATACGCAGTATTTT.